This T cell receptor (beta chain) was identified in a study of T cell responses to AZD1222 COVID-19 vaccine. Points from the study as a whole: Without day 14 samples, only post-peak T cell repertoires were studied. Donors were largely white British and mainly female; clonal diversity was possibly underestimated.

Clones were sequenced by immunoSEQ multiplex PCR, and TCRdb holds only the in-frame ones, with some missing. This sample has some 78,000 clones, with under 90% found just once. This clone has a handful of counts. No antigen is known for it. The source material was peripheral blood, sampled 28 days after the second AZD1222 dose. The TCR comes from an adult who received the AZD1222 COVID-19 vaccine.

The CDR3 is CASSSRGLAGDTQYF. The CDR3 nucleotides are TGTGCCAGCAGCTCACGAGGACTAGCGGGAGATACGCAGTATTTT. J is TRBJ2-3 and V is TRBV7-3; 11 bases agree with TRBD2. V lost 4 bases to trimming and J lost 5 bases; unmatched junction nucleotides: 5. This CDR3 has 15 residues. Germline CDR1 is SGHTA and CDR2 is FQGTGA. Complete variable domain (other parts from reference TRBV7-3 and TRBJ2-3): GAGVSQTPSNKVTEKGKYVELRCDPISGHTALYWYRQSLGQGPEFLIYFQGTGAADDSGLPNDRFFAVRPEGSVSTLKIQRTERGDSAVYLCASSSRGLAGDTQYFGPGTRLTVL.